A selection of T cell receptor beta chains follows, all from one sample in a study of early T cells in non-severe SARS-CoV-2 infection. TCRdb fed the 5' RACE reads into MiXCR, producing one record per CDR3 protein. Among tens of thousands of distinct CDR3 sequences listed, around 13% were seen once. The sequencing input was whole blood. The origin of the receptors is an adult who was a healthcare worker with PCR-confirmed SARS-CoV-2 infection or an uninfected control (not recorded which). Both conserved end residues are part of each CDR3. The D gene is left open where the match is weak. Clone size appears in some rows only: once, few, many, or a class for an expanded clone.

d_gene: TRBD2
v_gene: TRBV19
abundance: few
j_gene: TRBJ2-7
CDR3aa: CASSHAAGEGYEQYF
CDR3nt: TGTGCCAGTAGCCATGCGGCGGGAGAGGGTTACGAGCAGTACTTC

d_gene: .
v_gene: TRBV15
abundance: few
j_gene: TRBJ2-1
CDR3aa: CATSRDLGSPYNEQFF
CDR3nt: TGTGCCACCAGCAGAGATCTGGGGTCTCCCTACAATGAGCAGTTCTTC

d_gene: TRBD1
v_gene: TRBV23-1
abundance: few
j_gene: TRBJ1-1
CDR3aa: CASSQSGTGSPNTEAFF
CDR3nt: TGCGCCAGCAGTCAATCTGGGACAGGGAGCCCGAACACTGAAGCTTTCTTT

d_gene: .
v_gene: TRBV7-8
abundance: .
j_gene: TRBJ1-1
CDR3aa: CASSSSFQAFF
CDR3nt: TGTGCCAGCAGCTCCAGTTTCCAAGCTTTCTTT

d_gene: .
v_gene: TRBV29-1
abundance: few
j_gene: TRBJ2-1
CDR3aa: CSVEDPGHATYNEQFF
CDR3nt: TGCAGCGTTGAGGATCCGGGACACGCGACCTACAATGAGCAGTTCTTC

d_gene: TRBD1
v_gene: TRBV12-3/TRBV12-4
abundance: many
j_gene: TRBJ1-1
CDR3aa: CASSRRQGGDTEAFF
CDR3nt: TGTGCCAGCAGTCGCAGACAGGGTGGGGACACTGAAGCTTTCTTT

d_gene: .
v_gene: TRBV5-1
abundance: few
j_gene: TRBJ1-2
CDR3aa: CASSWVSTDYGYTF
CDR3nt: TGCGCCAGCAGCTGGGTCTCGACCGACTATGGCTACACCTTC

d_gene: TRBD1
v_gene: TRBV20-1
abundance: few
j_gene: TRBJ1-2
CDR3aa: CSARDLDRGIKDYTF
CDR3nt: TGCAGTGCTAGAGATCTGGACAGGGGGATTAAGGACTACACCTTC

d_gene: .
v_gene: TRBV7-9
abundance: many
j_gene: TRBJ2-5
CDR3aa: CASSPGDSLETQYF
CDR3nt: TGTGCCAGCAGCCCCGGTGACTCGCTTGAGACCCAGTACTTC

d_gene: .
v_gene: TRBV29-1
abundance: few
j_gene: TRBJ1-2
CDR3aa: CSVATGGYTF
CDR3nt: TGCAGCGTGGCGACAGGAGGCTACACCTTC

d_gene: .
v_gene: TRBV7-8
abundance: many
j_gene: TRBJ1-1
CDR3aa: CASSLAGGRTEAFF
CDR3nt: TGTGCCAGCAGCTTAGCGGGGGGGAGGACTGAAGCTTTCTTT

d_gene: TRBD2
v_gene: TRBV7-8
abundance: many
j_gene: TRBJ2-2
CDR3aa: CASSLPGFAGAGELFF
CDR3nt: TGTGCCAGCAGCCTCCCCGGTTTCGCGGGAGCCGGGGAGCTGTTTTTT

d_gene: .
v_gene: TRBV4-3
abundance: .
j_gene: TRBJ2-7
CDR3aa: CASSQDYRVLPYEQYF
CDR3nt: TGCGCCAGCAGCCAAGATTACAGGGTCCTTCCCTACGAGCAGTACTTC

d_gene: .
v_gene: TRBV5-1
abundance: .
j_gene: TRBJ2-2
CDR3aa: CASRNGADTGELFF
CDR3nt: TGCGCCAGCAGAAACGGGGCGGACACCGGGGAGCTGTTTTTT

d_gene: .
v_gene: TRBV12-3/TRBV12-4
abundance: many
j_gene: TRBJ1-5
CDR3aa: CASSPRGSNQPQHF
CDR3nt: TGTGCCAGCAGTCCGAGGGGTAGCAATCAGCCCCAGCATTTT

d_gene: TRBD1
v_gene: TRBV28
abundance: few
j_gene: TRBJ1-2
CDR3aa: CASSSAGTGRGYTF
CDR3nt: TGTGCCAGCAGTTCCGCCGGGACAGGGAGAGGCTACACCTTC

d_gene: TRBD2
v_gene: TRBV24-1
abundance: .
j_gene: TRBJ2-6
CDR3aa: CATSDFVLAGSGANVLTF
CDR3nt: TGTGCCACCAGTGATTTCGTGTTAGCGGGGTCTGGGGCCAACGTCCTGACTTTC

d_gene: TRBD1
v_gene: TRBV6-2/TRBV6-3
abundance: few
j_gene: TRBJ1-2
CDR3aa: CASSYSRGQAFNYGYTF
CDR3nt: TGTGCCAGCAGTTACTCGAGGGGACAGGCTTTTAACTATGGCTACACCTTC

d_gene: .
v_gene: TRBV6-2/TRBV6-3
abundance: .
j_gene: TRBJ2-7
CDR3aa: CASRVDGLSYEQYF
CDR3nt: TGTGCCAGCAGGGTAGACGGACTTTCCTACGAGCAGTACTTC

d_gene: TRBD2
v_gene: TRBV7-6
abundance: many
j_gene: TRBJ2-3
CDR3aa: CASSLMGRALDTQYF
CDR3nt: TGTGCCAGCAGCCTGATGGGGAGGGCCTTAGATACGCAGTATTTT

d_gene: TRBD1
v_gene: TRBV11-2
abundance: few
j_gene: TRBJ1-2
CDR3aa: CASSLSGTGLYGYTF
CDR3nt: TGTGCCAGCAGCTTATCCGGGACAGGCCTCTATGGCTACACCTTC

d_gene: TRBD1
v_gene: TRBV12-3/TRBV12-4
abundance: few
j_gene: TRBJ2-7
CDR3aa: CASSFYPKTGAYEQYF
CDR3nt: TGTGCCAGCAGTTTTTACCCCAAGACAGGGGCCTACGAGCAGTACTTC

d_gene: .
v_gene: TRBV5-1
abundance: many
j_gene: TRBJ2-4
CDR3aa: CASSLEGGPKNIQYF
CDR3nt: TGCGCCAGCAGCTTGGAAGGGGGGCCCAAAAACATTCAGTACTTC

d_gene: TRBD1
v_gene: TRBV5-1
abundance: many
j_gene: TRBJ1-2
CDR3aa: CASSITLGQAASSLDGYTF
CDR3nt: TGCGCCAGCAGCATCACACTGGGACAGGCCGCATCCTCGTTGGATGGCTACACCTTC

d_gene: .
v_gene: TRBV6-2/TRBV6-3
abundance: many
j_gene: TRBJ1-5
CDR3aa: CASSPSYGNSNQPQHF
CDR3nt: TGTGCCAGCAGCCCATCTTACGGAAATAGCAATCAGCCCCAGCATTTT

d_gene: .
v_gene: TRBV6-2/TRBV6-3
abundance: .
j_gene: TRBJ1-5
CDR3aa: CASSYFRTDNSNQPQHF
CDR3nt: TGTGCCAGCAGTTACTTCCGGACAGATAATAGCAATCAGCCCCAGCATTTT

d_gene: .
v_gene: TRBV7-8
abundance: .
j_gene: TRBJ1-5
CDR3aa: CASSLGSSSTSNQPQHF
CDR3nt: TGTGCCAGCAGCTTAGGTAGTAGCTCTACTAGCAATCAGCCCCAGCATTTT

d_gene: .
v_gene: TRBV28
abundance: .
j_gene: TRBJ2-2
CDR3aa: CASKSLSNTGELVF
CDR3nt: TGTGCCAGCAAGAGCCTTTCGAACACCGGGGAGCTGGTTTTT

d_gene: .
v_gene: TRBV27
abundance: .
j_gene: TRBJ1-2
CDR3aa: CASRGVYGYTF
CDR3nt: TGTGCCAGCAGGGGGGTCTATGGCTACACCTTC

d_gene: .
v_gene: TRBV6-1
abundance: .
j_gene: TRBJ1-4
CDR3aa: CASSGDRWSEKLFF
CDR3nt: TGTGCCAGCAGTGGCGACAGGTGGAGTGAAAAACTGTTTTTT

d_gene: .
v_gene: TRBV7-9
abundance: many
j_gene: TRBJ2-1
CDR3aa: CASSLGPDPRDEQFF
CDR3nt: TGTGCCAGCAGCTTAGGACCCGATCCCCGGGATGAGCAGTTCTTC